Sequencing of this TCR beta chain was carried out in a study of T cells in Graves' hyperthyroidism and ophthalmopathy. Overall study context: Before any treatment, at initial diagnosis, peripheral blood was collected. Study-level findings and limits: Within blood appeared most thyroid clonotypes that had expanded above 0.001.

This clonotype was seen a few times. As yet, its antigen is unknown. The investigators amplified TCR beta CDR3 regions from RNA transcripts. The study used the HTBI primer set for a first-round RT-PCR of the TCR CDR3. TCRdb re-called the multiplex PCR reads through MiXCR, storing one row per CDR3 protein. The sample gives 460,000 or so distinct CDR3 sequences, around an eighth of which show up once; around a sixth is in the top ten. The patients, who ranged from 18 to 65 in age, presented with newly diagnosed hyperthyroidism lasting under 2 months. Fresh 10 ml peripheral blood yielded PBMCs. CDR3 size: 15 residues. Germline CDR1 and CDR2: SEHNR and FQNEAQ (reference sequence). Trimming removed 5 bases at V and 5 bases at J, with 18 bases between.

The chain carries TRBV7-9 and TRBJ2-5, with D tentatively TRBD1 or TRBD2 (5 bases each). The sample comprised blood. This sequence originates from a woman under 30 with Graves' hyperthyroidism. The CDR3 DNA is TGTGCCAGCAGCCAACGGGGCGGAGCCGGGGAGACCCAGTACTTC. It is translated as CASSQRGGAGETQYF.